The TCR beta chain described here comes from a study of blood T cells in healthy people across ages. The study drew donors from healthy Caucasian individuals in Russia aged roughly 6 to 90. Primers used in a second PCR of about 7 to 11 cycles were a sample-barcoded 5' primer and a J-beta primer mix. Each TCR beta cDNA got a 12-nucleotide random molecular identifier. TCRdb reanalysed the 5' RACE reads using MiXCR and keeps one entry per CDR3 protein. The sample gives approximately 780,000 distinct CDR3 sequences, 20% to 30% of which show up once; about 3% is in the top ten. This same sample was also part of a study on T cells of mothers and their children. That study reports: Related mother-child pairs shared marginally more repertoire than unrelated pairs, though not significantly. Nobody spotted any persistent microchimeric T cell clones.

Material for sequencing was blood. The clonotype originates from a boy younger than 18 in good health.

This chain's CDR3 is CSAISTGLAEETQYF. CDR3 nucleotides: TGCAGTGCCATCTCCACGGGACTAGCGGAAGAGACCCAGTACTTC. The chain carries TRBV20-1 and TRBJ2-5; 11 bases are shared with TRBD2. Germline V gives CDR1 DFQATT, CDR2 SNEGSKA (reference sequence). This CDR3 is 15 amino acids long. Losses at the gene ends were 6 bases for V and 3 bases for J; bases not matched to a gene: 9.